Reported below is one TCR beta chain. Its target is not known. This CDR3 is built from 13 residues. Germline CDR1 is SGHVS and CDR2 is FNYEAQ. Trimming at V came to 4 bases and at J to 4 bases, leaving 1 base not matched to a gene. This specimen comes from a study of shared clonotypes between healthy human individuals. Study-level findings and limits: Clonotypes shared by all four donors outscored non-shared clonotypes in generation probability.

Only in-frame clones appear in the TCRdb table, and some are missing; sequencing was by immunoSEQ multiplex PCR. The table lists more than 2,000,000 clones, approximately 95% of them singletons. The clonotype was recovered from a man between 18 and 29 years old in good health. Some clones in this sample may be carry-over from other donors' samples. The genes are TRBV7-6 and TRBJ2-4; 7 bases line up with TRBD2. Sequenced: naive CD4+ T cells from PBMCs. Indicated subset: CD45RA+ positively selected. The CDR3 DNA is TGTGCCAGCAGCTGGGGAGGGAAAAACATTCAGTACTTC. Translated, it gives CASSWGGKNIQYF.